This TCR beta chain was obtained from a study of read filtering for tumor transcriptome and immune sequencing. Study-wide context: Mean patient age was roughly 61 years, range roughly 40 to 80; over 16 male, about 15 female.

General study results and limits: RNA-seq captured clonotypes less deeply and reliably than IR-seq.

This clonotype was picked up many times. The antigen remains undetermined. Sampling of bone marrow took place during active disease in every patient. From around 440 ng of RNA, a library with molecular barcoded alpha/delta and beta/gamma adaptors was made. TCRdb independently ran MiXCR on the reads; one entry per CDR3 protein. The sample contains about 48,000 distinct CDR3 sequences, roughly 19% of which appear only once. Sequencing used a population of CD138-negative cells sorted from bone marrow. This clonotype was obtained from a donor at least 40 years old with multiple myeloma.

The CDR3 here is CASSPRDRGTQETQYF. The CDR3 bases are TGTGCCAGCAGCCCCCGGGACAGGGGGACTCAAGAGACCCAGTACTTC. This chain connects TRBV11-3 to TRBJ2-5, with 11 bases matching TRBD1. V was pared by 5 bases and J by 2 bases, with 7 bases of the junction left unmatched. CDR1 and CDR2 from the germline V gene are SGHNT and YENEEA. The CDR3 covers 16 residues. The full variable domain, rest sourced from reference TRBV11-3 and TRBJ2-5, is EAGVVQSPRYKIIEKKQPVAFWCNPISGHNTLYWYLQNLGQGPELLIRYENEEAVDDSQLPKDRFSAERLKGVDSTLKIQPAELGDSAVYLCASSPRDRGTQETQYFGPGTRLLVL.